These 27 T cell receptor beta chains originate from one sample sequenced in a study of T cell responses to AZD1222 COVID-19 vaccine. Sequencing was performed with immunoSEQ multiplex PCR; in TCRdb, only in-frame clones are kept and a portion is missing. Altogether 80,000 to 100,000 clones are present, 85% to 95% being singletons, with the ten largest covering 11%. This specimen consisted of peripheral blood, obtained 28 days after the second AZD1222 dose. Receptors were obtained from an adult who received the AZD1222 COVID-19 vaccine.

The chain employs TRBV30 and TRBJ1-2; D remains unclear. The CDR3 sequence is 13 residues long. Trimming stripped 0 bases from V and 4 bases from J, with 9 bases between. Germline V gives CDR1 GTSNPN, CDR2 SVGIG (reference sequence). This CDR3 is CAWSVLLSYGYTF. CDR3 sequence (DNA): TGTGCCTGGAGTGTACTCCTTAGCTATGGCTACACCTTC.

The CDR3 bases are TGCGCCAGCACGGCCAACCAGAACACTGAAGCTTTCTTT. It yields the protein CASTANQNTEAFF. This sequence joins TRBV5-1 and TRBJ1-1; no clear D gene. V was clipped by 6 bases and J by 1 base, with 10 bases between them. Germline V lookup: CDR1 SGHRS, CDR2 YFSETQ. The CDR3 covers 13 residues.

The chain is built from TRBV6-5 and TRBJ1-2; D is unclear. Trimming shortened V by 6 bases and J by 4 bases, and 15 bases separated the two germline ends. The CDR3 runs 14 residues. The germline CDR1 and CDR2 sequences are MNHEY and SVGAGI. The CDR3 spells CASSPSVEGYGYTF. The CDR3 nucleotides are TGTGCCAGCAGCCCCTCAGTAGAGGGCTATGGCTACACCTTC.

The gene calls are TRBV7-2 and TRBJ1-6; 7 bases agree with TRBD1. Germline values: CDR1 SGHTA, CDR2 FQGNSA. CDR3 length: 15 amino acids. After removal of 2 bases from V and 6 bases from J, the junction contained 4 bases not matched to a gene. For the CDR3, the DNA is TGTGCCAGCAGCTTAATGGGACAGACTAATTCACCCCTCCACTTT. This gives the protein CASSLMGQTNSPLHF.

This chain links TRBV6-5 with TRBJ1-2, with 10 bases matching TRBD1. The CDR3 length is 15 residues. J lost 3 bases, V lost 6 bases, and 7 bases had no gene match. Germline CDR1 MNHEY, CDR2 SVGAGI. CDR3 DNA: TGTGCCAGCAGCATGACAGGGGGCGGGGACTATGGCTACACCTTC. Encoded protein: CASSMTGGGDYGYTF.

The chain has TRBV28 and TRBJ1-2, with D possibly being TRBD1 (6 bases). The CDR3 is made up of 14 amino acids. Per the germline V gene, CDR1 is MDHEN and CDR2 is SYDVKM. V lost 5 bases and J lost 4, with 14 bases in between. The CDR3 region has the DNA TGTGCCAGCAGTGCGGCAGGGGTAGTCTATGGCTACACCTTC. Protein: CASSAAGVVYGYTF.

The V gene is TRBV28, the J gene TRBJ1-1, with D possibly being TRBD1 (6 bases). From germline, CDR1 is MDHEN and CDR2 SYDVKM. Between the trimmed V and J ends, which lost 7 bases and 1 base, there was a span of 16 bases. The CDR3 totals 15 residues. The CDR3 sequence is CASIISTQGNTEAFF. As DNA, the CDR3 is TGTGCCAGCATCATCTCCACACAGGGGAACACTGAAGCTTTCTTT.

The chain combines TRBV28 with TRBJ1-3; D remains ambiguous. This CDR3 is built from 15 residues. V was pared by 3 bases and J by 4 bases, with 13 bases between. The germline V gene encodes CDR1 MDHEN and CDR2 SYDVKM. This CDR3 reads CASSLQAPGGNTIYF. CDR3 nucleotides: TGTGCCAGCAGTTTGCAAGCCCCCGGAGGAAACACCATATATTTT.

The V call is TRBV19, the J call TRBJ2-3; the match to TRBD1 covers 7 bases. CDR3 length: 13 residues. Germline V lookup: CDR1 LNHDA, CDR2 SQIVND (reference sequence). V lost 8 bases, J lost 3 bases, and 5 bases stayed unmatched. Written as DNA, the CDR3 is TGTGCCAGTTCGCACAGGGGAACAGATACGCAGTATTTT. It specifies CASSHRGTDTQYF.

This rearrangement joins TRBV7-9 to TRBJ1-4, with D possibly TRBD1 on 6 matching bases. From germline, CDR1 is SEHNR and CDR2 FQNEAQ (reference sequence). This CDR3 contains 15 residues. V lost 3 bases and J lost 8, with 16 bases in between. The CDR3 bases are TGTGCCAGCAGCTTCATAGAAGGGGGAGGGGAAAAACTGTTTTTT. Translated, it gives CASSFIEGGGEKLFF.

This chain links TRBV7-6 with TRBJ2-1, with 11 bases that match TRBD2. The junction had 4 bases not matched to a gene; V was cut back by 4 bases and J by 5 bases. The CDR3 contains 15 residues. Germline CDR1 and CDR2: SGHVS and FNYEAQ. The CDR3 spells CASSSGTSGNNEQFF. CDR3 bases: TGTGCCAGCAGCTCCGGGACTAGCGGCAACAATGAGCAGTTCTTC.

The chain links TRBV2 to TRBJ2-5; the match to TRBD1 covers 7 bases. This CDR3 has 16 residues. With 5 bases clipped from V and 4 bases from J, the junction kept 13 bases outside the gene matches. CDR1 is SNHLY, CDR2 FYNNEI, per germline. The CDR3 DNA is TGTGCCAGCAGTCCCATGGGGCAGGGGGTGTCAGAGACCCAGTACTTC. Translating gives CASSPMGQGVSETQYF.

This chain connects TRBV3-1 (or the pseudogene TRBV3-2) to TRBJ2-1, with TRBD1 identical over 9 bases. CDR1 is LGHDT and CDR2 is YNNKEL in the germline V gene (reference sequence). This CDR3 contains 14 residues. J was trimmed by 9 bases and V by 4 bases; bases with no gene match: 7. This chain's CDR3 is CASSLGQGQGEQFF. Written as DNA, the CDR3 is TGTGCCAGCAGCCTCGGACAGGGACAGGGTGAGCAGTTCTTC.

V is TRBV15 and J is TRBJ2-2, with 8 positions matching TRBD2. The CDR3 length is 16 residues. Germline CDR1 and CDR2: LNHNV and YYDKDF (reference sequence). V lost 0 bases, J lost 6 bases, and 6 bases stayed unmatched. CDR3 in DNA: TGTGCCACCAGCAGAGAATATAGCGGGGTGTCCGGGGAGCTGTTTTTT. It is translated as CATSREYSGVSGELFF.

The chain uses TRBV27 and TRBJ1-5; a possible D gene is TRBD1 (5 bases). CDR1 is MNHEY and CDR2 is SMNVEV in the germline V gene (reference sequence). This CDR3 has 15 amino acids. V gave up 3 bases and J gave up 4 bases, with 13 bases separating them. The CDR3 nucleotides are TGTGCCAGCAGTTTTCGCAGACAGTTAAATCAGCCCCAGCATTTT. It encodes CASSFRRQLNQPQHF.

In this sample, this clone turned up once. The chain has TRBV4-1 and TRBJ1-2; D is unclear. The germline V and J ends were trimmed by 1 base and 5 bases, with 14 bases remaining between them. Germline V gives CDR1 MGHRA, CDR2 YSYEKL. This CDR3 comprises 15 residues. The CDR3 DNA reads as TGCGCCAGCAGCCAAGTTATGGGATTAGGGTATGGCTACACCTTC. Amino acids: CASSQVMGLGYGYTF.

This chain connects TRBV9 to TRBJ2-1; 11 nucleotides line up with TRBD2. The V gene's germline CDR1 is SGDLS and CDR2 YYNGEE. Germline trimming cut 1 base from V and 2 bases from J; bases unmatched to any gene: 8. This CDR3 is built from 18 residues. CDR3 sequence (DNA): TGTGCCAGCAGCGTACGGCTAGCGGGAGGAACTACCTACAATGAGCAGTTCTTC. It is translated as CASSVRLAGGTTYNEQFF.

DNA for the CDR3: TGCGCCAGCAACCCGGAGGGAGGGGGCAGGGGGGAAGCTTTCTTT. Translated: CASNPEGGGRGEAFF. The chain couples TRBV4-1 to TRBJ1-1, with TRBD1 matching over 7 bases. Per germline, CDR1 MGHRA and CDR2 YSYEKL. CDR3 length equals 15 residues. V dropped 7 bases and J dropped 8; count of bases not matched to a gene: 16.

The chain combines TRBV27 with TRBJ2-3; D may be TRBD2 (5 bases). V dropped 3 bases and J dropped 1 base, with 8 bases sitting between them. CDR1 and CDR2 (germline): MNHEY, SMNVEV (reference sequence). The CDR3 runs to 14 residues. CDR3 nucleotide sequence: TGTGCCAGCAGTTTCAACGGGGGCACAGATACGCAGTATTTT. Protein sequence: CASSFNGGTDTQYF.

The chain uses TRBV9 and TRBJ1-1; D might be TRBD1 (5 bases). The CDR3 loop spans 13 amino acids. V dropped 0 bases and J dropped 5 bases, with 8 bases sitting between them. CDR1 and CDR2 (germline): SGDLS, YYNGEE. DNA for the CDR3: TGTGCCAGCAGCGTAGGGGGGAGTACTGAAGCTTTCTTT. Protein sequence: CASSVGGSTEAFF. Supplemented by reference TRBV9 and TRBJ1-1, the full variable domain reads DSGVTQTPKHLITATGQRVTLRCSPRSGDLSVYWYQQSLDQGLQFLIQYYNGEERAKGNILERFSAQQFPDLHSELNLSSLELGDSALYFCASSVGGSTEAFFGQGTRLTVV.

The chain links TRBV9 to TRBJ2-4; 9 bases map to TRBD2. In germline, CDR1 is SGDLS, CDR2 YYNGEE. The length of the CDR3 is 15 residues. V lost 2 bases to trimming and J lost 1 base; unmatched junction nucleotides: 1. The DNA of the CDR3 is TGTGCCAGCAGCGTTAGCGGGAGCGCCAAAAACATTCAGTACTTC. Its translation: CASSVSGSAKNIQYF.

This clone has a handful of counts. In nucleotides, the CDR3 is TGTGCCAGCAGTTTCGGACAGGGAGGTTATTCACCCCTCCACTTT. Its translation: CASSFGQGGYSPLHF. The gene calls are TRBV27 and TRBJ1-6; 8 bases are shared with TRBD1. The junction had 6 bases not matched to a gene; V was cut back by 3 bases and J by 8 bases. The CDR3 has 15 amino acids. Germline CDR1 reads MNHEY; CDR2 reads SMNVEV (reference sequence).

The rearrangement joins TRBV5-6 to TRBJ1-2; no definite D call. Trimming took 3 bases from V and 7 from J, leaving 22 bases between them. Per the germline V gene, CDR1 is SGHDT and CDR2 is YYEEEE. CDR3 length: 16 amino acids. CDR3 loop: CASSWGGSGALFGYTF. The CDR3 bases are TGTGCCAGCAGCTGGGGAGGGTCGGGAGCCCTTTTTGGCTACACCTTC.

The chain employs TRBV3-1 (or the pseudogene TRBV3-2) and TRBJ1-3; TRBD1 is a possible D gene (5 bases). Deletions cut 4 bases from V and 2 bases from J, with 15 bases between. The CDR3 totals 16 residues. Germline V CDR1 and CDR2: LGHDT, YNNKEL (reference sequence). CDR3 nucleotide sequence: TGTGCCAGCAGCCCCTCAGACCGCAGGGCTGGAAACACCATATATTTT. It translates to CASSPSDRRAGNTIYF.

CDR3 sequence (DNA): TGTGCCAGCAGCCAAGAGGGACACGAGAACACTGAAGCTTTCTTT. Translated: CASSQEGHENTEAFF. This chain connects TRBV3-1 (or the pseudogene TRBV3-2) to TRBJ1-1; maybe TRBD1 (6 bases). V dropped 0 bases and J dropped 1 base, with 9 bases sitting between them. The CDR3 is made up of 15 amino acids. Germline CDR1 and CDR2: LGHDT and YNNKEL (reference sequence).

The genes are TRBV9 and TRBJ2-5; maybe TRBD1 (6 bases). The CDR3 consists of 14 residues. In germline, CDR1 is SGDLS, CDR2 YYNGEE. Between the trimmed V and J ends, which lost 3 bases and 2 bases, there was a span of 11 bases. The CDR3 DNA reads TGTGCCAGCAGCGCGGGACAAAGACAAGAGACCCAGTACTTC. Translating it yields CASSAGQRQETQYF.

This chain joins TRBV28 and TRBJ1-3; 8 positions agree with TRBD1. CDR3 size: 14 residues. The V and J ends lost 8 bases and 8 bases, in that order; junction bases with no gene match: 11. In germline, CDR1 is MDHEN, CDR2 SYDVKM. CDR3 bases: TGTGCCAGCGGACAGGGACGGTTGAGGGACACCATATATTTT. This sequence encodes CASGQGRLRDTIYF.